Given below is one TCR beta chain in context. This clone's antigen is unknown. No much larger clone exists at a distance of one base, and base qualities are not known. This specimen belongs to a study of blood T cell repertoires in COVID-19 (dated by TCRdb to the early 2020s). About the investigation overall: Samples covering the acute and convalescent phases of COVID-19 were provided by collaborators in the United States, Italy and Spain. Samples were obtained from the ongoing ImmuneRACE study (first 160 participants) and from 1,254 subjects provided by 6 global collaborators. Nearly every sample came with metadata listing a de-identified subject ID, COVID-19 status, age in years and sex. Deeply sampled blood TCRbeta repertoires from subjects exposed to, actively infected with, or recovered from COVID-19 were included in the dataset. Where available, HLA class I and class II types were taken from metadata supplied by the sample provider and were not determined by assay-based typing. The repertoires were released in a freely available public database meant as a resource for research on the immune response to SARS-CoV-2. The prospective study material was composed of cDNA or gDNA derived from T cells, B-cell-depleted T cells, or PBMCs. On the study overall, not on this receptor specifically: The quantity of clinical and demographic metadata differed by source and by participant and was supplied without curation.

The immunoSEQ Assay, a bias-controlled multiplex PCR, was used to amplify TCRbeta CDR3 regions from genomic DNA. The study's processing was this. The number of nucleated cells in each sample was estimated by amplification of reference gene primers within the assay. To quantify the absolute abundance of each unique TCRbeta CDR3 rearrangement, sequence reads were collapsed and filtered. For each sample, productive Simpson clonality was calculated as the square root of Simpson's diversity index over productive rearrangements. TCRdb holds this immuneACCESS table with in-frame rearrangements only. Some clones are missing; in checked studies, unresolved V genes explain under half, and the rest has no known cause. Clone size and V and J calls were adopted from that table, with D and trimming inferred from the DNA. The sample table shows 220,000 or so clones, and about 83% are seen once. The top ten hold around 1.9% of the sample.

Reading from cysteine to phenylalanine, the CDR3 counts 16 amino acids. Of all the DNA, just the CDR3 is kept, 48 bases in frame from base 1. As encoded in the germline V gene, CDR1 is MDHEN while CDR2 is SYDVKM. V is reduced by 7 bases and J by 0 bases, leaving a spacing of 17 bases between them. Participants in the prospective study were aged roughly 18 to 89 years, lived in over 20 United States geographic areas, and enrolled through a virtual design. To assign participants to cohorts, the prospective study relied on clinical history that participants themselves reported in a screening survey and a study questionnaire. Recovered participants in ImmuneRACE Cohort 3 were defined by two consecutive negative NP/OP PCR tests, clearance by a healthcare professional, or resolution of symptoms. In the prospective study, whole blood, serum and a nasopharyngeal or oropharyngeal swab were collected from each participant by mobile phlebotomists. Additional blood draws and questionnaires over an approximately 2-month period could optionally be provided by prospective study participants. Before DNA extraction, blood samples from the prospective study were shipped at room temperature or frozen.

The source of this sequence is a woman aged 50 to 60 who had recovered from COVID-19. This chain joins TRBV28 to TRBJ2-3; tentative D gene TRBD2, with 6 bases matching. The sequenced material came from PBMCs or T cells enriched from blood (not recorded which). The CDR3 region has the sequence CASTRRRGGSTDTQYF. The DNA is TGTGCCAGCACAAGGAGGAGGGGCGGTAGCACAGATACGCAGTATTTT.